This T cell receptor (beta chain) emerged from a study of T cells in Graves' hyperthyroidism and ophthalmopathy. Stable hyperthyroidism: no ophthalmopathy progression over 18 months of follow-up. Hyperthyroidism in the patients, aged 18 to 65, was newly diagnosed and under 2 months in duration. Study observations and caveats: The model foresaw ophthalmopathy a median around 6 months prior to onset. Stable hyperthyroidism and ophthalmopathy were separated using 13 V-J signatures.

Amplification of TCR beta CDR3 regions used RNA as the template. TCR CDR3 regions were first amplified by RT-PCR with HTBI primers. TCRdb independently ran MiXCR on the multiplex PCR reads; one entry per CDR3 protein. The table records tens of thousands of distinct CDR3 sequences, 45% to 65% of them present only once. Looked up from germline, CDR1 is LNHNV and CDR2 is YYDKDF (reference sequence). The CDR3 sequence is 15 residues long. Trimming cost V 5 bases and J 3 bases, with 16 bases left between them. This clonotype was detected many times. Its antigen remains unknown. This TCR was sampled from a man aged 18 to 29 with Graves' hyperthyroidism. The chain joins TRBV15 to TRBJ1-1; D not certain. The material sequenced was peripheral blood or thyroid tissue (not recorded which). For the CDR3, the DNA is TGTGCCACCAGCGACTCAGGAGGTGGGTACACTGAAGCTTTCTTT. Its translation: CATSDSGGGYTEAFF.